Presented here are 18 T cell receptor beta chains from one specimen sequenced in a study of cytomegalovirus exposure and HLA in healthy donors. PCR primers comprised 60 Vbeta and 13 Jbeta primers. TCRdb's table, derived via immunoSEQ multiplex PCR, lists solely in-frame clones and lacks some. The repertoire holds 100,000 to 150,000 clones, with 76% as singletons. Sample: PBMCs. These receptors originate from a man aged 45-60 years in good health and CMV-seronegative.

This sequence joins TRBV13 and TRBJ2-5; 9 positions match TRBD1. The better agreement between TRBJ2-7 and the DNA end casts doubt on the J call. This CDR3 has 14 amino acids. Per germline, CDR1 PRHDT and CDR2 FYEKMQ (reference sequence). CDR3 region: CASSLRTGAYEQYF. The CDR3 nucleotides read TGTGCCAGCAGCTTACGGACAGGGGCCTACGAGCAGTACTTC.

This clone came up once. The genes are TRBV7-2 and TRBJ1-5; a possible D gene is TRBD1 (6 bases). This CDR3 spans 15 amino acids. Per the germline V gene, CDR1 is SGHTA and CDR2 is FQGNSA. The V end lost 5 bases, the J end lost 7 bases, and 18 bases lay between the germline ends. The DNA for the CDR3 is TGTGCCAGCAGCACCCCAGGGAGACAGGACCAGCCCCAGCATTTT. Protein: CASSTPGRQDQPQHF.

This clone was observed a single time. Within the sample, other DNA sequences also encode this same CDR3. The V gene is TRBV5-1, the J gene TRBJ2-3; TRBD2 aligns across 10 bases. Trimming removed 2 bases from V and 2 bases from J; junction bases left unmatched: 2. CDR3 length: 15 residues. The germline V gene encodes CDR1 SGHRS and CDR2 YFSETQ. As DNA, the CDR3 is TGCGCCAGCAGCTTCAGCGGGGGGGCCACAGATACGCAGTATTTT. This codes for CASSFSGGATDTQYF.

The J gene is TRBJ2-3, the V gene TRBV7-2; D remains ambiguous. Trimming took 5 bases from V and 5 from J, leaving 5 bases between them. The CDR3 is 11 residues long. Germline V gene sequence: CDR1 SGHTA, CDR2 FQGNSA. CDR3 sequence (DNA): TGTGCCAGCAGCCTTTTAGATACGCAGTATTTT. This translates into CASSLLDTQYF.

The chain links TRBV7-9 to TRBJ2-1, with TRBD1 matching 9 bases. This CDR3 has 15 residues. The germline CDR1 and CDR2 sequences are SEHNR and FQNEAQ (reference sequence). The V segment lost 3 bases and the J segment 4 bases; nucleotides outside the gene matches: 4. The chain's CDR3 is CASSFGTGQYNEQFF. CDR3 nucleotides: TGTGCCAGCAGCTTTGGGACAGGGCAATACAATGAGCAGTTCTTC. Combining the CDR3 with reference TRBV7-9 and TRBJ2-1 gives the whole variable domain DTGVSQNPRHKITKRGQNVTFRCDPISEHNRLYWYRQTLGQGPEFLTYFQNEAQLEKSRLLSDRFSAERPKGSFSTLEIQRTEQGDSAMYLCASSFGTGQYNEQFFGPGTRLTVL.

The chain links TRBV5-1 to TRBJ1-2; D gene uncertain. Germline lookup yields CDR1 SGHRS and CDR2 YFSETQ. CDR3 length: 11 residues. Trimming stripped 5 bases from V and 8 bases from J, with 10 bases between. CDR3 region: CASRGEGGYTF. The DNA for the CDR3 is TGCGCCAGCAGGGGTGAGGGAGGCTACACCTTC. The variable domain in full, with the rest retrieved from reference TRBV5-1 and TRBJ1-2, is KAGVTQTPRYLIKTRGQQVTLSCSPISGHRSVSWYQQTPGQGLQFLFEYFSETQRNKGNFPGRFSGRQFSNSRSEMNVSTLELGDSALYLCASRGEGGYTFGSGTRLTVV.

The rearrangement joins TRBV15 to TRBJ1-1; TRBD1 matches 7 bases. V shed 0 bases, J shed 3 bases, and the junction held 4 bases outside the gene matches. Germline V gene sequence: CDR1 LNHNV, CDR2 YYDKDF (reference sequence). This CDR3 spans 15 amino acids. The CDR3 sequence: CATSRDRQGDTEAFF. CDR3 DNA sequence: TGTGCCACCAGCAGAGATCGACAGGGCGACACTGAAGCTTTCTTT.

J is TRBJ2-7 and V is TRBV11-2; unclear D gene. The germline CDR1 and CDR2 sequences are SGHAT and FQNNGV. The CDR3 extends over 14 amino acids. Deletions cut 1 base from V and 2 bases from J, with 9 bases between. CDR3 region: CASSLGPVPYEQYF. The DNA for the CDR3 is TGTGCCAGCAGCTTAGGCCCAGTGCCCTACGAGCAGTACTTC.

The CDR3, as DNA: TGTGCCAGTAGTATAGATTCGGGGGGATATAGCGGGGAGCTGTTTTTT. It yields the protein CASSIDSGGYSGELFF. J is TRBJ2-2 and V is TRBV19, with TRBD2 matching 7 bases. Per the germline V gene, CDR1 is LNHDA and CDR2 is SQIVND (reference sequence). The CDR3 sequence is 16 residues long. Unmatched junction bases numbered 8, after V lost 0 bases and J lost 7 bases. Full variable domain (rest looked up from reference TRBV19 and TRBJ2-2): DGGITQSPKYLFRKEGQNVTLSCEQNLNHDAMYWYRQDPGQGLRLIYYSQIVNDFQKGDIAEGYSVSREKKESFPLTVTSAQKNPTAFYLCASSIDSGGYSGELFFGEGSRLTVL.

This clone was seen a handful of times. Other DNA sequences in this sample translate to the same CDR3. CDR3 nucleotide sequence: TGCGCCAGCAGCTTGGCCGGTAGCGGGGGGACAGATACGCAGTATTTT. It is translated as CASSLAGSGGTDTQYF. This rearrangement joins TRBV5-1 to TRBJ2-3; 10 bases match TRBD2. The CDR3 runs to 16 residues. The germline V gene has CDR1 SGHRS and CDR2 YFSETQ. The V segment lost 0 bases and the J segment 3 bases; nucleotides outside the gene matches: 4.

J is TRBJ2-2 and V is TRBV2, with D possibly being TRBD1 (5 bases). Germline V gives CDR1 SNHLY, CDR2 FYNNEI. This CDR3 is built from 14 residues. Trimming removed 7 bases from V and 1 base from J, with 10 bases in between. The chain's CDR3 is CASNWGQNTGELFF. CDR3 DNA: TGTGCCAGCAATTGGGGCCAGAACACCGGGGAGCTGTTTTTT.

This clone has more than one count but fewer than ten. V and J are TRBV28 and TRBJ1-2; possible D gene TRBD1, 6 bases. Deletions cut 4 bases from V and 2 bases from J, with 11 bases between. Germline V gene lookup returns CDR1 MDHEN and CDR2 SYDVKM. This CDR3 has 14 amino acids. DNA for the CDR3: TGTGCCAGCAGTTCATCCCAGGGGAACTATGGCTACACCTTC. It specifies CASSSSQGNYGYTF.

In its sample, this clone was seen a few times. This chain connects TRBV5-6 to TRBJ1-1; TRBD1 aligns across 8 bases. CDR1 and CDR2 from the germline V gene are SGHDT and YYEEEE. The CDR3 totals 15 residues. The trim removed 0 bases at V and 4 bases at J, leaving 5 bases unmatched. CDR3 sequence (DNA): TGTGCCAGCAGCTTGGGGGACAGGTTGGTCACTGAAGCTTTCTTT. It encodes CASSLGDRLVTEAFF.

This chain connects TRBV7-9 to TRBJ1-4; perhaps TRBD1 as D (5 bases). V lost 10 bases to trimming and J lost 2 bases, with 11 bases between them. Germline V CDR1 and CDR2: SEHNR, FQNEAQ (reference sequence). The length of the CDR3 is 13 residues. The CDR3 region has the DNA TGTGCCATTCAGGGTGTTACTAATGAAAAACTGTTTTTT. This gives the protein CAIQGVTNEKLFF.

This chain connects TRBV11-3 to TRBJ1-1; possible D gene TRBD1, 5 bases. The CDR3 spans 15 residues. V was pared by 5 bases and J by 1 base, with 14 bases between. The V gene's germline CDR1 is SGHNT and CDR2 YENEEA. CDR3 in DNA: TGTGCCAGCAGCGATGGGGCAGGTTGGAACACTGAAGCTTTCTTT. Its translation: CASSDGAGWNTEAFF.

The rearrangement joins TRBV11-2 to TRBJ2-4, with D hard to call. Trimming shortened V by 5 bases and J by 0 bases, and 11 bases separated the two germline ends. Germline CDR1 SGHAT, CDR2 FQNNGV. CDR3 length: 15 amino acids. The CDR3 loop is CASSPSGLAKNIQYF. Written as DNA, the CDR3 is TGTGCCAGCAGCCCCTCCGGTCTAGCCAAAAACATTCAGTACTTC.

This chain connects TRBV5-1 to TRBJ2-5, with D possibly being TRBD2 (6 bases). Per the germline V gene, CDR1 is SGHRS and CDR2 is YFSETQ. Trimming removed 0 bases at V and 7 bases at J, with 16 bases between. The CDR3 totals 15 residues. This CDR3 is CASSLGAEGTGTQYF. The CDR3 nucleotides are TGCGCCAGCAGCTTGGGGGCGGAGGGCACGGGGACCCAGTACTTC.

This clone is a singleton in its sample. The CDR3 spells CAWSAGNLQETQYF. DNA for the CDR3: TGTGCCTGGAGTGCCGGGAACCTCCAAGAGACCCAGTACTTC. The chain links TRBV30 to TRBJ2-5; D is possibly TRBD2 (5 bases). This CDR3 comprises 14 residues. Trimming took 1 base from V and 1 from J, leaving 10 bases between them. From germline, CDR1 is GTSNPN and CDR2 SVGIG (reference sequence). Filled out from reference TRBV30 and TRBJ2-5, the complete variable domain reads SQTIHQWPATLVQPVGSPLSLECTVEGTSNPNLYWYRQAAGRGLQLLFYSVGIGQISSEVPQNLSASRPQDRQFILSSKKLLLSDSGFYLCAWSAGNLQETQYFGPGTRLLVL.